Below are 10 T cell receptor beta chains sequenced from a single sample in a study of cytomegalovirus exposure and HLA in healthy donors. Use of 60 Vbeta and 13 Jbeta primers characterized the PCR. Method: immunoSEQ multiplex PCR; TCRdb's copy keeps in-frame clones and lacks some. The table shows 120,000 to 150,000 clones, with more than 75% occurring only once. The sequencing input was PBMCs. The receptors come from a male donor in good health and CMV-seronegative.

This clone was seen a handful of times. The rearrangement uses TRBV6-6 and TRBJ1-1; weak D call: TRBD1 (6 bases). The CDR3 runs to 14 residues. V was clipped by 2 bases and J by 5 bases, with 12 bases between them. In germline, CDR1 is MNHNY, CDR2 SVGAGI (reference sequence). CDR3 bases: TGTGCCAGCAGTTACGCCTCAGGGGCGACTGAAGCTTTCTTT. This encodes CASSYASGATEAFF.

This chain connects TRBV11-2 to TRBJ2-5, with 12 bases aligning to TRBD2. Trimming took 4 bases from V and 3 from J; bases not matched to a gene: 6. There are 16 residues in the CDR3. Germline V gene data show CDR1 as SGHAT and CDR2 as FQNNGV. The CDR3 reads CASSWRLAGGEETQYF. DNA of the CDR3: TGTGCCAGCAGCTGGCGGCTAGCGGGGGGGGAAGAGACCCAGTACTTC.

For the CDR3, the DNA is TGTGCCAGCAGCTTAGGACAGCCCCCCAACTACAATGAGCAGTTCTTC. This translates into CASSLGQPPNYNEQFF. The rearrangement links TRBV7-3 to TRBJ2-1, with D possibly matching TRBD1 (6 bases). Germline V CDR1 and CDR2: SGHTA, FQGTGA. Trimming removed 2 bases from V and 3 bases from J, with 14 bases in between. This CDR3 spans 16 amino acids.

The rearrangement uses TRBV6-5 and TRBJ1-1; D perhaps matches TRBD1 (5 bases). V was clipped by 3 bases and J by 8 bases, with 7 bases between them. Germline V lookup: CDR1 MNHEY, CDR2 SVGAGI. The CDR3 spans 11 residues. CDR3 nucleotide sequence: TGTGCCAGCAGTTATAGGACAGAAGCTTTCTTT. It translates to CASSYRTEAFF.

J is TRBJ1-6 and V is TRBV28, with 10 bases aligning to TRBD1. This CDR3 is built from 16 residues. The V segment lost 8 bases and the J segment 5 bases; nucleotides outside the gene matches: 9. CDR1 is MDHEN, CDR2 SYDVKM, per germline. CDR3 sequence (DNA): TGTGCCAGCTCTCCGACAGGGGGCGGAAATAATTCACCCCTCCACTTT. This sequence encodes CASSPTGGGNNSPLHF.

The rearrangement uses TRBV2 and TRBJ1-2, with D perhaps matching TRBD1 (6 bases). Germline lookup yields CDR1 SNHLY and CDR2 FYNNEI. The CDR3 has 11 residues. This CDR3 is CATGQSEDYTF. CDR3 coding DNA: TGTGCTACAGGACAGTCAGAAGACTACACCTTC.

The V gene is TRBV18, the J gene TRBJ2-7, with a possible D match to TRBD1 (6 bases). V was clipped by 3 bases and J by 2 bases, with 8 bases between them. The germline gives CDR1 KGHSH, CDR2 LQKENI. This CDR3 is built from 13 residues. The CDR3 region is CASSPGHPYEQYF. CDR3 nucleotides: TGTGCCAGCTCACCGGGACATCCCTACGAGCAGTACTTC.

This clone was counted a few times. DNA of the CDR3: TGTGCCACCAGCAGAGAGAGGTGGCCCCAAGAGACCCAGTACTTC. Its protein is CATSRERWPQETQYF. The chain uses TRBV15 and TRBJ2-5; no clear D gene. Trimming pared 0 bases from V and 1 base from J, leaving 9 bases between. The germline gives CDR1 LNHNV, CDR2 YYDKDF (reference sequence). The CDR3 totals 15 residues.

V is TRBV7-9 and J is TRBJ1-2; 9 nucleotides align to TRBD1. The V segment lost 4 bases and the J segment 2 bases; nucleotides outside the gene matches: 5. The germline gives CDR1 SEHNR, CDR2 FQNEAQ (reference sequence). The CDR3 covers 15 residues. Written as DNA, the CDR3 is TGTGCCAGCAGCTCGACAGGGGGTCTCAACTATGGCTACACCTTC. Protein product: CASSSTGGLNYGYTF.

The chain recombines TRBV9 with TRBJ1-2, with D maybe TRBD1 (6 bases). CDR1 and CDR2 (germline): SGDLS, YYNGEE. CDR3 length: 13 residues. V dropped 4 bases and J dropped 5 bases, with 12 bases sitting between them. The CDR3 here is CASSFEGTYGYTF. In DNA form, the CDR3 reads TGTGCCAGCAGCTTTGAAGGGACATATGGCTACACCTTC.